This T cell receptor (beta chain) came from a study of blood T cells in healthy people across ages. Alongside a J-beta primer mix, a sample-barcoded 5' primer served in a second PCR lasting roughly 6 to 11 cycles. With 12 random nucleotides, a template-switch adaptor tagged each individual cDNA molecule. TCRdb re-derived calls from the 5' RACE reads in MiXCR, one entry per CDR3 protein. This table has over 700,000 distinct CDR3 sequences, roughly 50% appearing once. Donors ranged from about 6 to 90 years old and were healthy Caucasians in Russia. It was about 9.4 milliliters of peripheral blood that were drawn from each donor. This CDR3 region has 16 residues. Germline V gene data show CDR1 as SGHRS and CDR2 as YFSETQ. The J segment lost 8 bases and the V segment lost 0 bases, leaving 4 bases of the junction unmatched. This clonotype was seen only once.

The chain carries TRBV5-1 and TRBJ2-1, with 14 nucleotides matching TRBD2. The material sequenced was blood. The TCR sequence derives from a man older than 75 in good health. The CDR3: CASSLGGTSGSHEQFF. CDR3 DNA: TGCGCCAGCAGCTTGGGCGGGACTAGCGGGAGCCATGAGCAGTTCTTC.